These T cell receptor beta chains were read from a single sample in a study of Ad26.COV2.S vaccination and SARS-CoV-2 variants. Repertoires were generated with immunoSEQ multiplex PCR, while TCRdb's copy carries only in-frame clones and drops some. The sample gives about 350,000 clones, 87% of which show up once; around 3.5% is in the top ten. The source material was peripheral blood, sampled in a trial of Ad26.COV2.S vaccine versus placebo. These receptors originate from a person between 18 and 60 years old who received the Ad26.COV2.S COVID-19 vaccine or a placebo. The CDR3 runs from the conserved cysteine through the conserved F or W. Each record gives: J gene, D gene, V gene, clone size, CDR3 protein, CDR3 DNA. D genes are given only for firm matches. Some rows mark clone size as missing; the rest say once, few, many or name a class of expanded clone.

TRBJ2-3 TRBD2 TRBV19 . CASSAPSGATDTQYF TGTGCCAGTAGTGCGCCTAGCGGGGCCACAGATACGCAGTATTTT
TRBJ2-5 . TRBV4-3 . CASSRLGESGETQYF TGCGCCAGCAGCCGCCTAGGGGAGAGCGGAGAGACCCAGTACTTC
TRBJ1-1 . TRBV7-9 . CASSLVVHPNTEAFF TGTGCCAGCAGCTTAGTGGTACACCCGAACACTGAAGCTTTCTTT
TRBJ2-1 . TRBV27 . CASSRDSRARNEQFF TGTGCCAGCAGCCGAGACAGCCGGGCCCGGAATGAGCAGTTCTTC
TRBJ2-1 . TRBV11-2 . CASSLVGYNEQFF TGTGCCAGCAGCTTAGTAGGATACAATGAGCAGTTCTTC
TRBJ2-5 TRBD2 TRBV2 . CASSYGTRVETQYF TGTGCCAGCAGTTACGGGACTAGGGTGGAGACCCAGTACTTC
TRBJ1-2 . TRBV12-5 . CASGPVGGDWGYTF TGTGCTAGTGGTCCAGTTGGGGGGGATTGGGGCTACACCTTC
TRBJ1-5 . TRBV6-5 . CASSLKGGSNQPQHF TGTGCCAGCAGTTTGAAGGGGGGGAGCAATCAGCCCCAGCATTTT
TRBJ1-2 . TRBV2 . CASSHKLTANYGYTF TGTGCCAGCAGTCATAAGCTGACAGCGAACTATGGCTACACCTTC
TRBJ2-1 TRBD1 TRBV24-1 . CATSDPTGGGEQFF TGTGCCACCAGTGATCCGACAGGGGGAGGTGAGCAGTTCTTC
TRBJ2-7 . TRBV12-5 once CASAPRESPNYEQYF TGTGCTAGTGCCCCGCGCGAGAGCCCCAACTACGAGCAGTACTTC
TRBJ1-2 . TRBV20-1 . CSASTPQGVSYGYTF TGCAGTGCTAGTACCCCCCAGGGAGTAAGCTATGGCTACACCTTC
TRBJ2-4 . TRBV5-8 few CASSLGQGAKNIQYF TGTGCCAGCAGCTTGGGCCAGGGAGCCAAAAACATTCAGTACTTC
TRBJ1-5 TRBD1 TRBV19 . CASSPWTGGLGQPQHF TGTGCCAGTAGTCCCTGGACAGGGGGGTTGGGTCAGCCCCAGCATTTT
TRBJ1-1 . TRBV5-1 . CASSNRAGDTEAFF TGCGCCAGCAGCAACAGGGCGGGGGACACTGAAGCTTTCTTT
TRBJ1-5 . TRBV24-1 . CADPPGFNYGTVQPQHF TGTGCCGATCCCCCCGGTTTCAATTACGGGACGGTTCAGCCCCAGCATTTT
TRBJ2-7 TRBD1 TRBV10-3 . CAISALGGQGLLGREQYF TGTGCCATCAGCGCCCTCGGGGGACAGGGCCTTCTTGGGAGGGAGCAGTACTTC
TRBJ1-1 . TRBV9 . CASTPPGLLGTEAFF TGTGCCAGTACCCCCCCAGGGCTTTTGGGCACTGAAGCTTTCTTT
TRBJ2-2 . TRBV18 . CASSPLTDPSRTGELFF TGTGCCAGCTCACCACTGACAGACCCAAGCCGCACCGGGGAGCTGTTTTTT
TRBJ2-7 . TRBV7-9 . CASSLNRAYEQYF TGTGCCAGCAGCTTAAACAGAGCCTACGAGCAGTACTTC
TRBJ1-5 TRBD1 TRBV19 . CASSGGTGENQPQHF TGTGCCAGTAGTGGGGGGACAGGGGAGAATCAGCCCCAGCATTTT
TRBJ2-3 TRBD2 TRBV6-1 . CASSESSGGGTDTQYF TGTGCCAGCAGTGAATCTAGCGGGGGGGGCACAGATACGCAGTATTTT
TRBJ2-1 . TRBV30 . CAWSEGGDEQFF TGTGCCTGGAGTGAGGGCGGGGATGAGCAGTTCTTC
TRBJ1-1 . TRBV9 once CASSLQVLGTEAFF TGTGCCAGCAGCTTACAGGTCTTAGGCACTGAAGCTTTCTTT
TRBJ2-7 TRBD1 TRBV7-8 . CASAGTETYEQYF TGTGCCAGTGCCGGGACAGAGACCTACGAGCAGTACTTC
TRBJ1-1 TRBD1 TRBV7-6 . CASSWDSNTEAFF TGTGCCAGCAGCTGGGACAGTAACACTGAAGCTTTCTTT
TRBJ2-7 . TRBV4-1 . CASSQEAAGEQYF TGCGCCAGCAGCCAAGAGGCGGCGGGTGAGCAGTACTTC
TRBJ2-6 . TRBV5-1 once CASSLVGDGSDTSGANVLTF TGCGCCAGCAGCTTGGTGGGGGACGGCTCCGATACCTCTGGGGCCAACGTCCTGACTTTC
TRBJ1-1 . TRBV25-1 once CASSVAVNTEAFF TGTGCCAGCAGTGTCGCGGTGAACACTGAAGCTTTCTTT
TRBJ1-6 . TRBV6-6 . CASRRTSDNSPLHF TGTGCCAGCAGGCGGACAAGTGACAATTCACCCCTCCACTTT
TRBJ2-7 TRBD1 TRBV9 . CASSVGQGWNEQYF TGTGCCAGCAGCGTAGGACAGGGGTGGAACGAGCAGTACTTC
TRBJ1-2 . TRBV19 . CASSFVNSNYGYTF TGTGCCAGTAGTTTTGTTAATTCTAACTATGGCTACACCTTC
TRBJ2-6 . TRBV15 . CATRGGRGGANVLTF TGTGCCACCCGAGGAGGTCGCGGCGGGGCCAACGTCCTGACTTTC
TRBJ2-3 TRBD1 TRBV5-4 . CASSLWGQGSTDTQYF TGTGCCAGCAGCTTGTGGGGACAGGGCAGCACAGATACGCAGTATTTT
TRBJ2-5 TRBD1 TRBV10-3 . CAIRAVQGSGQETQYF TGTGCCATCAGGGCTGTACAGGGGAGTGGGCAAGAGACCCAGTACTTC
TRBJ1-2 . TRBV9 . CASSVDQGRNYGYTF TGTGCCAGCAGCGTAGATCAAGGTCGTAACTATGGCTACACCTTC
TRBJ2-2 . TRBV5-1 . CASSRGRANTGELFF TGCGCCAGCAGCAGGGGACGGGCGAACACCGGGGAGCTGTTTTTT
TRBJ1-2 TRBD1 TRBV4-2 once CASSHGTGTGSGYTF TGTGCCAGCAGCCATGGAACCGGGACAGGGAGCGGCTACACCTTC
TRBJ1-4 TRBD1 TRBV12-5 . CASGVGQGGTNEKLFF TGTGCTAGTGGGGTGGGACAGGGAGGGACTAATGAAAAACTGTTTTTT
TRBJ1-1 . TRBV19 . CASSIQQDGDTEAFF TGTGCCAGTAGTATCCAACAAGACGGGGACACTGAAGCTTTCTTT
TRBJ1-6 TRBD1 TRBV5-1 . CASSPRGTAVRNSPLHF TGCGCCAGCAGCCCCCGCGGGACAGCCGTTCGCAATTCACCCCTCCACTTT
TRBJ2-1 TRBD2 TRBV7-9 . CASSTTSGDEQFF TGTGCCAGCAGCACGACTAGCGGGGATGAGCAGTTCTTC